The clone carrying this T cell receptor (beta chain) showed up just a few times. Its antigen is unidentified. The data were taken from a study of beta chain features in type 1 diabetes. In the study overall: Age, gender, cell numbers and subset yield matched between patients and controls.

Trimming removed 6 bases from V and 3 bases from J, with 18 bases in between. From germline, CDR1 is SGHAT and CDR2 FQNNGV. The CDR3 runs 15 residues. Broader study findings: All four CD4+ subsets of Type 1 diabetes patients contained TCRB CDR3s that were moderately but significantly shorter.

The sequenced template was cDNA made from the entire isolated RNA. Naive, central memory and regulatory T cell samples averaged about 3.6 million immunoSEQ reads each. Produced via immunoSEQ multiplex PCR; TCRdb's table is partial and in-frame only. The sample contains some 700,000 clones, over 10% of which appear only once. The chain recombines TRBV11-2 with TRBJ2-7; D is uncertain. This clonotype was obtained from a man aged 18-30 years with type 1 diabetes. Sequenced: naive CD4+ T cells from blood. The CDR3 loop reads CASRLWDNTGYEQYF. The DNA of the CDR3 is TGTGCCAGCAGATTATGGGATAACACGGGCTACGAGCAGTACTTC.